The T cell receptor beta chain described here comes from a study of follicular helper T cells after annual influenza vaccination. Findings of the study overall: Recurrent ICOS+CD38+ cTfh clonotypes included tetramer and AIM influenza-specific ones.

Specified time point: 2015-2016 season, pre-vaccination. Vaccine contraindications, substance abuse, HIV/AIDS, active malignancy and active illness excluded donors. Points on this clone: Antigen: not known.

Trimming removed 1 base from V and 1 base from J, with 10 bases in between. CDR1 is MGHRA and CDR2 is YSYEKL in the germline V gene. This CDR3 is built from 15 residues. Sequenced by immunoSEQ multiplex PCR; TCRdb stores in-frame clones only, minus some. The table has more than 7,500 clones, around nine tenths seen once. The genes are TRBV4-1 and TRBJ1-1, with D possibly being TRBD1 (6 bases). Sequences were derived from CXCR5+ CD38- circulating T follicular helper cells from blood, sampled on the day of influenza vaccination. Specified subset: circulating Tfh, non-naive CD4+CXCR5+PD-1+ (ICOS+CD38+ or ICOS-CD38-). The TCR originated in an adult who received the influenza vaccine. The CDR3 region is CASSQVDRKNTEAFF. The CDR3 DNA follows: TGCGCCAGCAGCCAAGTGGACAGAAAGAACACTGAAGCTTTCTTT.